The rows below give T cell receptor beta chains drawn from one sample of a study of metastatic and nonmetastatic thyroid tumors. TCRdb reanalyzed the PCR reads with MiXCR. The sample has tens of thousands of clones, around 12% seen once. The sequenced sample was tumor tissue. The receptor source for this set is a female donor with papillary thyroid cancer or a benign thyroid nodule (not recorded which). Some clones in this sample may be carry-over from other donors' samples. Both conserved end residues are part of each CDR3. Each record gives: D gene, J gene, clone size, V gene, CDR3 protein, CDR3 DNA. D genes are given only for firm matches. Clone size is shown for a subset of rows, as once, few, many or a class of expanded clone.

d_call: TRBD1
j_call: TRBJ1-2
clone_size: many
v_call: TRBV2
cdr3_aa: CASNEWTGALGYTF
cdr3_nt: TGTGCCAGCAACGAATGGACAGGGGCACTGGGCTACACCTTC

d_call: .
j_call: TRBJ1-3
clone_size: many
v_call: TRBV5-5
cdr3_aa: CASSLRGTADTIYF
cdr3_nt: TGTGCCAGCAGCTTGCGGGGGACTGCGGACACCATATATTTT

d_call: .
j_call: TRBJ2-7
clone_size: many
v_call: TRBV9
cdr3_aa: CASSVVEGVASSSYEQYF
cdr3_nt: TGTGCCAGCAGCGTAGTTGAGGGGGTAGCATCGAGCTCCTACGAGCAGTACTTC

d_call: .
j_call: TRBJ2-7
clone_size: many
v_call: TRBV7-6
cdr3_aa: CASSSQLGSNEQYF
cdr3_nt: TGTGCCAGCAGCTCCCAATTAGGTTCCAACGAGCAGTACTTC

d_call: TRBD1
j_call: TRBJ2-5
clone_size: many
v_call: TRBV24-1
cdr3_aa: CATSDLPGTGFQETQYF
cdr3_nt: TGTGCCACCAGTGATTTACCCGGGACAGGGTTCCAAGAGACCCAGTACTTC

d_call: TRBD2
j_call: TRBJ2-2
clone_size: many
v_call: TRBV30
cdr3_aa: CAWGEISGRAGGELFF
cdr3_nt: TGTGCCTGGGGTGAGATTAGCGGGAGGGCCGGCGGGGAGCTGTTTTTT

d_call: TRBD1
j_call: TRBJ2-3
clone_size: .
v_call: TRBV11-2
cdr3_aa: CASSLRQTGGWDTQYF
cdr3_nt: TGTGCCAGCAGCTTGAGACAAACAGGGGGCTGGGATACGCAGTATTTT

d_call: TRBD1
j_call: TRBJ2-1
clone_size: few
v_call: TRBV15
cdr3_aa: CATSRGDRDHNEQFF
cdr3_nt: TGTGCCACCAGCAGAGGGGACAGGGACCACAATGAGCAGTTCTTC

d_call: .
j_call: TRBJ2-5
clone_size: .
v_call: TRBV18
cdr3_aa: CASSPQQETQYF
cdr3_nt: TGTGCCAGCTCACCTCAACAAGAGACCCAGTACTTC

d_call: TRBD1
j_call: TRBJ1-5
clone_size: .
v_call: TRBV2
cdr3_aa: CASSRRGQGQPQHF
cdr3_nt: TGCGCCAGCAGTCGCAGGGGGCAGGGTCAGCCCCAGCACTTT

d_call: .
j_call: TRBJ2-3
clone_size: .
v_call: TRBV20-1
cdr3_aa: CSALGGFTDTQYF
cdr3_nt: TGCAGTGCGCTTGGCGGCTTCACAGATACGCAGTATTTT

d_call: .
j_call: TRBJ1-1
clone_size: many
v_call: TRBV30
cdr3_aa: CAWSSVGNTEAFF
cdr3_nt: TGTGCCTGGAGTAGCGTCGGGAACACTGAAGCTTTCTTT

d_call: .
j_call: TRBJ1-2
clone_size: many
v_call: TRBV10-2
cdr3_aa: CASSERDNYGYTF
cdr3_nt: TGCGCCAGCAGTGAGAGGGATAACTATGGCTACACCTTC

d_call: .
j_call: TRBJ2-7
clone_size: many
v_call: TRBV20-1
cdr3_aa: CSASRPPYEQYF
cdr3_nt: TGCAGTGCTAGCCGACCACCCTACGAGCAGTACTTC

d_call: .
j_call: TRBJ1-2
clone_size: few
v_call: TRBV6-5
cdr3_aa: CASSYSIRGASRGYTF
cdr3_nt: TGTGCCAGCAGTTACTCGATACGGGGAGCATCGAGAGGCTACACCTTC